A single sample gave rise to the 30 T cell receptor beta chains below, sequenced in a study of siplizumab effects on memory and regulatory T cells. Assay: immunoSEQ multiplex PCR; the TCRdb copy retains only in-frame clones and omits some. The sample lists fewer than 100,000 clones, about 94% occurring once. Specimen: non-Treg CD4+ T cells sorted from blood. The source is a human donor in good health.

V usage is TRBV6-1 and J usage is TRBJ2-5, with D possibly being TRBD1 or TRBD2 (5 bases each). Germline CDR1 MNHNS, CDR2 SASEGT. The CDR3 is 14 amino acids. Trimming left V 3 bases short and J 4 bases short, with 12 bases between. DNA of the CDR3: TGTGCCAGCAGTGATCGAGGGGCTGGAGAGACCCAGTACTTC. Translation: CASSDRGAGETQYF.

The chain recombines TRBV7-2 with TRBJ2-1; 7 bases agree with TRBD1. CDR1 and CDR2 (germline): SGHTA, FQGNSA. This CDR3 is 13 amino acids long. V dropped 5 bases and J dropped 8; count of bases not matched to a gene: 6. The CDR3 DNA reads TGTGCCAGCAGCCCCTACAGGGGCCATGAGCAGTTCTTC. As protein: CASSPYRGHEQFF.

For the CDR3, the DNA is TGTGCCAGCAGCTCCCTCTCACAGGGAACCTACGAGCAGTACTTC. Translation gives CASSSLSQGTYEQYF. J is TRBJ2-7 and V is TRBV11-2; D might be TRBD1 (6 bases). Trimming pared 4 bases from V and 2 bases from J, leaving 15 bases between. This CDR3 has 15 residues. Germline V gene data show CDR1 as SGHAT and CDR2 as FQNNGV. The complete variable domain, with remaining parts taken from reference TRBV11-2 and TRBJ2-7, reads EAGVAQSPRYKIIEKRQSVAFWCNPISGHATLYWYQQILGQGPKLLIQFQNNGVVDDSQLPKDRFSAERLKGVDSTLKIQPAKLEDSAVYLCASSSLSQGTYEQYFGPGTRLTVT.

The chain couples TRBV30 to TRBJ2-7; D perhaps matches TRBD2 (7 bases). Germline loops: CDR1 GTSNPN, CDR2 SVGIG (reference sequence). This CDR3 is built from 15 residues. V lost 4 bases, J lost 0 bases, and 16 bases lay in between. As DNA, the CDR3 is TGTGCCTGGAAGTTTGGGGGGGCAATCTCCTACGAGCAGTACTTC. Amino acids: CAWKFGGAISYEQYF. The complete variable domain, with remaining parts taken from reference TRBV30 and TRBJ2-7, reads SQTIHQWPATLVQPVGSPLSLECTVEGTSNPNLYWYRQAAGRGLQLLFYSVGIGQISSEVPQNLSASRPQDRQFILSSKKLLLSDSGFYLCAWKFGGAISYEQYFGPGTRLTVT.

In DNA, the CDR3 is TGTGCCAGCAGCTTGCCAGGGGAACTCTCTGGGGCCAACGTCCTGACTTTC. As protein: CASSLPGELSGANVLTF. The chain carries TRBV5-6 and TRBJ2-6; perhaps TRBD1 as D (6 bases). CDR1 is SGHDT, CDR2 YYEEEE, per germline. Trimming stripped 1 base from V and 0 bases from J, with 11 bases between. This CDR3 contains 17 residues.

This chain connects TRBV11-2 to TRBJ2-1; D is unclear. Germline assignment: CDR1 SGHAT and CDR2 FQNNGV. The CDR3 totals 12 residues. Trimming stripped 4 bases from V and 7 bases from J, with 8 bases between. Here the CDR3 DNA reads TGTGCCAGCAGCTCCAATTGGAATGAGCAGTTCTTC. Its translation: CASSSNWNEQFF.

The V and J genes are TRBV19 and TRBJ2-7, with TRBD1 as a possible D gene (5 bases). Germline V gene lookup returns CDR1 LNHDA and CDR2 SQIVND (reference sequence). V was clipped by 9 bases and J by 2 bases, with 17 bases between them. The CDR3 is 14 residues long. The CDR3 DNA sequence: TGTGCCAGCTCGGAAAGGGGCCTGACCTACGAGCAGTACTTC. Its translation is CASSERGLTYEQYF. Looking up the rest from reference TRBV19 and TRBJ2-7 gives the full variable domain: DGGITQSPKYLFRKEGQNVTLSCEQNLNHDAMYWYRQDPGQGLRLIYYSQIVNDFQKGDIAEGYSVSREKKESFPLTVTSAQKNPTAFYLCASSERGLTYEQYFGPGTRLTVT.

The chain joins TRBV4-1 to TRBJ1-6, with 9 bases aligning to TRBD1. The germline gives CDR1 MGHRA, CDR2 YSYEKL. J lost 9 bases, V lost 3 bases, and 6 bases had no gene match. The CDR3 consists of 15 residues. The CDR3 protein is CASSQGTGRSSPLHF. CDR3 in DNA: TGCGCCAGCAGCCAGGGGACAGGGAGGAGTTCACCCCTCCACTTT.

The rearrangement uses TRBV18 and TRBJ2-1; 8 bases align to TRBD1. Germline V CDR1 and CDR2: KGHSH, LQKENI. This CDR3 comprises 14 residues. The junction had 6 bases not matched to a gene; V was cut back by 6 bases and J by 5 bases. The CDR3 loop is CASSSGQAHNEQFF. For the CDR3, the DNA is TGTGCCAGCTCCTCGGGACAGGCACACAATGAGCAGTTCTTC.

In DNA, the CDR3 is TGTGCCTGGACCCCGGCAGGATCGGCGGCTTTCTTT. As protein: CAWTPAGSAAFF. The chain uses TRBV30 and TRBJ1-1; D not resolved. CDR3 length: 12 residues. The germline gives CDR1 GTSNPN, CDR2 SVGIG (reference sequence). V was cut by 4 bases and J by 11 bases, with 17 bases left in between. Complete variable domain (other parts from reference TRBV30 and TRBJ1-1): SQTIHQWPATLVQPVGSPLSLECTVEGTSNPNLYWYRQAAGRGLQLLFYSVGIGQISSEVPQNLSASRPQDRQFILSSKKLLLSDSGFYLCAWTPAGSAAFFGQGTRLTVV.

The chain is built from TRBV7-6 and TRBJ1-4; a possible D gene is TRBD1 (6 bases). The germline V gene has CDR1 SGHVS and CDR2 FNYEAQ. V lost 1 base, J lost 3 bases, and 12 bases lay in between. This CDR3 has 16 amino acids. In DNA form, the CDR3 reads TGTGCCAGCAGCTTAGGGAGGGGGGCACCTAATGAAAAACTGTTTTTT. Residues: CASSLGRGAPNEKLFF. The full variable domain, in which reference TRBV7-6 and TRBJ1-4 provide the parts outside the CDR3, is GAGVSQSPRYKVTKRGQDVALRCDPISGHVSLYWYRQALGQGPEFLTYFNYEAQQDKSGLPNDRFSAERPEGSISTLTIQRTEQRDSAMYRCASSLGRGAPNEKLFFGSGTQLSVL.

The chain has TRBV11-2 and TRBJ2-2, with D perhaps matching TRBD1 (6 bases). The germline V gene encodes CDR1 SGHAT and CDR2 FQNNGV. The length of the CDR3 is 15 residues. Trimming left V 4 bases short and J 1 base short, with 10 bases between. The CDR3 sequence: CASSSRTVNTGELFF. CDR3 nucleotide sequence: TGTGCCAGCAGCTCCCGGACAGTGAACACCGGGGAGCTGTTTTTT.

The sample holds one count of this clone. This chain links TRBV7-2 with TRBJ2-1, with D possibly being TRBD1 or TRBD2 (6 bases each). CDR1 is SGHTA and CDR2 is FQGNSA in the germline V gene. The CDR3 length is 16 residues. V was clipped by 4 bases and J by 2 bases, with 15 bases between them. Here the CDR3 reads CASSSWGASTYNEQFF. As DNA, the CDR3 is TGTGCCAGCAGCTCTTGGGGGGCTAGTACCTACAATGAGCAGTTCTTC. Full variable domain (rest looked up from reference TRBV7-2 and TRBJ2-1): GAGVSQSPSNKVTEKGKDVELRCDPISGHTALYWYRQSLGQGLEFLIYFQGNSAPDKSGLPSDRFSAERTGGSVSTLTIQRTQQEDSAVYLCASSSWGASTYNEQFFGPGTRLTVL.

J is TRBJ2-2 and V is TRBV19; 7 nucleotides align to TRBD2. Per the germline V gene, CDR1 is LNHDA and CDR2 is SQIVND (reference sequence). The V and J ends lost 4 bases and 5 bases, in that order; junction bases with no gene match: 7. The CDR3 is 15 residues long. This chain's CDR3 is CASSRIAGETGELFF. The CDR3 region has the DNA TGTGCCAGTAGTAGAATAGCGGGTGAGACCGGGGAGCTGTTTTTT.

The chain is built from TRBV19 and TRBJ1-1; tentative D call: TRBD1 (5 bases). V was shortened by 6 bases and J by 0 bases, with 11 bases between the two germline ends. This CDR3 contains 14 residues. The germline CDR1 and CDR2 sequences are LNHDA and SQIVND (reference sequence). CDR3 region: CASRRQHLNTEAFF. CDR3 sequence (DNA): TGTGCCAGTAGACGACAGCACCTGAACACTGAAGCTTTCTTT. The whole variable domain, remainder taken from reference TRBV19 and TRBJ1-1, is DGGITQSPKYLFRKEGQNVTLSCEQNLNHDAMYWYRQDPGQGLRLIYYSQIVNDFQKGDIAEGYSVSREKKESFPLTVTSAQKNPTAFYLCASRRQHLNTEAFFGQGTRLTVV.

The rearrangement joins TRBV11-2 to TRBJ1-5; D uncertain. The germline V and J ends were trimmed by 0 bases and 5 bases, with 11 bases remaining between them. Germline CDR1 is SGHAT and CDR2 is FQNNGV. This CDR3 has 15 residues. CDR3 in amino acids: CASSLDRAGDQPQHF. The CDR3 DNA sequence: TGTGCCAGCAGCTTAGATCGGGCGGGAGATCAGCCCCAGCATTTT.

A single count supports this clone. The chain combines TRBV2 with TRBJ2-7; D tentatively fits TRBD1 or TRBD2 (5 bases each). The V end was cut by 6 bases, the J end by 5 bases, with 14 bases between. Germline V gives CDR1 SNHLY, CDR2 FYNNEI. The CDR3 loop spans 13 amino acids. As DNA, the CDR3 is TGTGCCAGCAGAGGGACCGAAGTGGACGAGCAGTACTTC. This gives the protein CASRGTEVDEQYF.

This clone has just one count. This chain joins TRBV6-4 and TRBJ2-1; unclear D gene. CDR1 and CDR2 from the germline V gene are MRHNA and SNTAGT. Between the trimmed V and J ends, which lost 4 bases and 5 bases, there was a span of 9 bases. The CDR3 loop spans 13 amino acids. The CDR3: CASSASHDNEQFF. The DNA of the CDR3 is TGTGCCAGCAGTGCCTCACATGACAATGAGCAGTTCTTC.

V gene TRBV6-6 combines with J gene TRBJ1-5, with a tentative D call TRBD1 (5 bases). The V end lost 6 bases, the J end lost 3 bases, and 15 bases lay between the germline ends. Germline loops: CDR1 MNHNY, CDR2 SVGAGI (reference sequence). This CDR3 has 15 residues. CDR3 nucleotide sequence: TGTGCCAGCAGAAACCAGGGAACGTTCAATCAGCCCCAGCATTTT. Amino acids: CASRNQGTFNQPQHF.

The V and J genes are TRBV5-1 and TRBJ1-1; D is perhaps TRBD1 (6 bases). V was trimmed by 0 bases and J by 5 bases, leaving 14 bases between them. CDR1 is SGHRS, CDR2 YFSETQ, per germline. CDR3 size: 15 residues. CDR3 bases: TGCGCCAGCAGCTTGGCCGTGGGGGGCCAGACTGAAGCTTTCTTT. It yields the protein CASSLAVGGQTEAFF.

This sequence joins TRBV5-1 and TRBJ1-1; tentative D call: TRBD1 (5 bases). V was pared by 6 bases and J by 0 bases, with 15 bases between. CDR1 and CDR2 (germline): SGHRS, YFSETQ. This CDR3 has 15 residues. The CDR3 spells CASTREGTMNTEAFF. CDR3 sequence (DNA): TGCGCCAGCACCAGGGAGGGGACTATGAACACTGAAGCTTTCTTT.

J is TRBJ2-7 and V is TRBV11-2, with D possibly called TRBD1 or TRBD2 (5 bases each). V lost 4 bases, J lost 9 bases, and 10 bases lay in between. The CDR3 runs 11 residues. CDR1 SGHAT and CDR2 FQNNGV come from the germline V gene. CDR3 sequence reads: CASSSGPWQYF. The CDR3 bases are TGTGCCAGCAGCTCGGGGCCGTGGCAGTACTTC.

The CDR3 protein is CASSLGTGGIKDTEAFF. DNA for the CDR3: TGTGCCAGCAGCTTGGGGACAGGGGGCATTAAGGACACTGAAGCTTTCTTT. This chain joins TRBV7-9 and TRBJ1-1; 12 nucleotides agree with TRBD1. Germline V gives CDR1 SEHNR, CDR2 FQNEAQ (reference sequence). V lost 3 bases and J lost 3; bases outside the gene matches: 8. This CDR3 spans 17 amino acids.

The V gene is TRBV14, the J gene TRBJ2-7, with 7 bases aligning to TRBD1. The CDR3 is 15 amino acids. V lost 4 bases, J lost 2 bases, and 8 bases stayed unmatched. Germline-derived CDR1 and CDR2 are SGHDN and FVKESK. CDR3 region: CASSPSDRRTYEQYF. Here the CDR3 DNA reads TGTGCCAGCAGCCCATCGGACAGGCGTACCTACGAGCAGTACTTC.

This chain links TRBV15 with TRBJ2-4, with TRBD1 matching over 8 bases. Germline values: CDR1 LNHNV, CDR2 YYDKDF (reference sequence). There are 15 residues in the CDR3. Germline trimming cut 0 bases from V and 9 bases from J; bases unmatched to any gene: 7. Here the CDR3 DNA reads TGTGCCACCAGCAGAGATCGTGGACAGGGAGGCATTCAGTACTTC. Protein product: CATSRDRGQGGIQYF.

This clone showed up just once. The rearrangement uses TRBV25-1 and TRBJ2-5; D call uncertain. The J call is in doubt because the DNA end fits TRBJ2-7 better. The CDR3 runs 11 residues. CDR1 is MGHDK, CDR2 SYGVNS, per germline. The CDR3 sequence is CASSESYEQYF. The CDR3 coding sequence is TGTGCCAGCAGTGAAAGCTACGAGCAGTACTTC.

The rearrangement joins TRBV10-3 to TRBJ1-5; no definite D call. Trimming took off 2 bases at V and 5 bases at J, with 10 bases between the two ends. The germline gives CDR1 ENHRY, CDR2 SYGVKD. The CDR3 has 14 residues. The CDR3 loop reads CAISEVRVDQPQHF. CDR3 DNA sequence: TGTGCCATCAGTGAGGTCCGGGTGGATCAGCCCCAGCATTTT.

The V call is TRBV6-1, the J call TRBJ2-1, with TRBD2 matching over 7 bases. The CDR3 covers 15 residues. J was trimmed by 1 base and V by 4 bases; bases with no gene match: 4. Germline CDR1 is MNHNS and CDR2 is SASEGT. In DNA, the CDR3 is TGTGCCAGCAGTGGGACTAGGTCTTCCTACAATGAGCAGTTCTTC. As protein: CASSGTRSSYNEQFF.

V usage is TRBV7-2 and J usage is TRBJ2-1; D assignment may be TRBD1 or TRBD2 (5 bases each). Germline lookup yields CDR1 SGHTA and CDR2 FQGNSA. This CDR3 contains 13 residues. The V and J ends lost 6 bases and 9 bases respectively, with 15 bases between them. CDR3 nucleotide sequence: TGTGCCAGCAGGAGACAGAATGGGGGTGAGCAGTTCTTC. Amino acids: CASRRQNGGEQFF.

The chain employs TRBV30 and TRBJ2-1; 8 positions match TRBD2. Germline values: CDR1 GTSNPN, CDR2 SVGIG (reference sequence). V shed 2 bases, J shed 1 base, and the junction held 4 bases outside the gene matches. The CDR3 totals 15 residues. This CDR3 is CAWSQSGSSYNEQFF. For the CDR3, the DNA is TGTGCCTGGAGTCAAAGCGGGAGTTCCTACAATGAGCAGTTCTTC.